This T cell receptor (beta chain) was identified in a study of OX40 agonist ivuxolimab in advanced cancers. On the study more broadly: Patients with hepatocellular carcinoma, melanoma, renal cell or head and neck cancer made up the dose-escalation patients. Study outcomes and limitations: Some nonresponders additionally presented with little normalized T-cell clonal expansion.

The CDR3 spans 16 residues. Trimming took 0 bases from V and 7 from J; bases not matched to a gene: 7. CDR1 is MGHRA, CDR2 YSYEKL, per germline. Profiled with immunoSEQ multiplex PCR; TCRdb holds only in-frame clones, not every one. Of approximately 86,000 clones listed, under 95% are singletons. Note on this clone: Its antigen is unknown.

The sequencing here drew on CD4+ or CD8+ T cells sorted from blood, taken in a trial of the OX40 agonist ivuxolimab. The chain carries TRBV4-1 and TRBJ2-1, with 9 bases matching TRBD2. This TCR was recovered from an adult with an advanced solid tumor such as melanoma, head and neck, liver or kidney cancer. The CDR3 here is CASSQDGREGWNEQFF. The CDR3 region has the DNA TGCGCCAGCAGCCAAGACGGGCGGGAGGGTTGGAATGAGCAGTTCTTC.